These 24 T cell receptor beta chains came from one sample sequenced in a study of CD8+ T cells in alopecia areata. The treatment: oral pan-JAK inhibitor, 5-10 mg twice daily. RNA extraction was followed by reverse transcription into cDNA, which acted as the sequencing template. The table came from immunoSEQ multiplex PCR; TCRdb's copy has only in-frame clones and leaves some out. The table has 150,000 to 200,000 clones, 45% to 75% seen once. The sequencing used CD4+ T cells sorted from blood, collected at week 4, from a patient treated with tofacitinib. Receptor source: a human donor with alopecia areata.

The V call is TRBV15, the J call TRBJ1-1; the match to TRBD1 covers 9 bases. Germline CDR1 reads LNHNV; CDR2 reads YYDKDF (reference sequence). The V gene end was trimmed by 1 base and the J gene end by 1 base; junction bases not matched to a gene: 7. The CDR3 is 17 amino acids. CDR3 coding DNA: TGTGCCACCAGCAGAGGGGGGACAGGGAGCCAGAACACTGAAGCTTTCTTT. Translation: CATSRGGTGSQNTEAFF.

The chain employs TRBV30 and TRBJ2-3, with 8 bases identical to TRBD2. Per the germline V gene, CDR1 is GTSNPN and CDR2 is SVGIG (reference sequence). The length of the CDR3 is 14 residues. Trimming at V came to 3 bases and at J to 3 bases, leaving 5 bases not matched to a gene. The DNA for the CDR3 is TGTGCCTGGAGAATCGGGGGGGTGACAGATACGCAGTATTTT. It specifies CAWRIGGVTDTQYF.

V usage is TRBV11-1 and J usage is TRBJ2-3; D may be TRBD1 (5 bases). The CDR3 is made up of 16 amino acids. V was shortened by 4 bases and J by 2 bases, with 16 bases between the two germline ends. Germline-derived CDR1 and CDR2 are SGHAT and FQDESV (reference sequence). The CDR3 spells CASSSGARLITDTQYF. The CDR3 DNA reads TGTGCCAGCAGCTCTGGGGCCCGGCTAATCACAGATACGCAGTATTTT.

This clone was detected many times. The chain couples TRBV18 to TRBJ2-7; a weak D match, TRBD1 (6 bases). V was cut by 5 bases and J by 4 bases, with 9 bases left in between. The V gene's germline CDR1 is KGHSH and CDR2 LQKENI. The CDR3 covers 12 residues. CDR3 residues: CASSSGQYEQYF. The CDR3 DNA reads TGTGCCAGCTCATCCGGACAGTACGAGCAGTACTTC.

Here the CDR3 DNA reads TGTGCCTGGGATCGCCGGACAGGGGCCAACGTCCTGACTTTC. Translated, it gives CAWDRRTGANVLTF. V is TRBV30 and J is TRBJ2-6; D might be TRBD1 (5 bases). The CDR3 spans 14 residues. CDR1 is GTSNPN and CDR2 is SVGIG in the germline V gene (reference sequence). Between the trimmed V and J ends, which lost 5 bases and 4 bases, there was a span of 12 bases.

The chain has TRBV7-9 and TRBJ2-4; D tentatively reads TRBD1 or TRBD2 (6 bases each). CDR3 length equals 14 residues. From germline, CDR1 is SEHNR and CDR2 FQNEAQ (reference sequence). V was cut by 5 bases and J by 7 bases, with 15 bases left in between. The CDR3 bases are TGTGCCAGCAGCCCCGCGGTAGGGGGGAACATTCAGTACTTC. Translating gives CASSPAVGGNIQYF.

The CDR3 here is CASSQVLTGSYNQPQHF. CDR3 bases: TGCGCCAGCAGCCAGGTCCTGACAGGGTCGTACAATCAGCCCCAGCATTTT. The chain has TRBV4-1 and TRBJ1-5, with 7 bases fitting TRBD1. This CDR3 region has 17 residues. The junction had 11 bases not matched to a gene; V was cut back by 3 bases and J by 3 bases. CDR1 is MGHRA and CDR2 is YSYEKL in the germline V gene.

Written as DNA, the CDR3 is TGTGCCAGCAGTTTACAGCGGGGAAAGCAGTATTTT. Translated, it gives CASSLQRGKQYF. This sequence joins TRBV28 and TRBJ2-3; the match to TRBD2 covers 7 bases. CDR1 and CDR2 from the germline V gene are MDHEN and SYDVKM. Trimming removed 2 bases from V and 11 bases from J; junction bases left unmatched: 4. The CDR3 has 12 residues.

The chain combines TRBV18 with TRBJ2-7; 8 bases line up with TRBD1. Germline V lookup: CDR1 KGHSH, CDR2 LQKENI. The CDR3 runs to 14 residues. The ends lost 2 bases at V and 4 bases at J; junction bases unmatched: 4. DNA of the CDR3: TGTGCCAGCTCACCATCGAGACAGGGGTACGAGCAGTACTTC. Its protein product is CASSPSRQGYEQYF.

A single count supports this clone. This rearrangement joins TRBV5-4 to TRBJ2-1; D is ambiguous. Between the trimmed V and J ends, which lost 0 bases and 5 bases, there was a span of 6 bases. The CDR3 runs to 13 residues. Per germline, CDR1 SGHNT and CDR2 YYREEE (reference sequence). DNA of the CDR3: TGTGCCAGCAGCTTGGCTGGGAACAATGAGCAGTTCTTC. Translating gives CASSLAGNNEQFF.

CDR3: CASRRLNSPLHF. Written as DNA, the CDR3 is TGTGCCAGCAGGCGTCTAAATTCACCCCTCCACTTT. J is TRBJ1-6 and V is TRBV27, with D unresolved. Germline CDR1 MNHEY, CDR2 SMNVEV (reference sequence). Trimming stripped 6 bases from V and 7 bases from J, with 7 bases between. The CDR3 is made up of 12 amino acids.

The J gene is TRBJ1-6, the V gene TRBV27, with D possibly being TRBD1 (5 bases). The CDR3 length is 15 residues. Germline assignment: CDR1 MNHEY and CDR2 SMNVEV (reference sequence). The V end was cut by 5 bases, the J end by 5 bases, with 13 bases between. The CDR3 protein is CASSPSGRNNSPLHF. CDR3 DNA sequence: TGTGCCAGCAGTCCCTCAGGGAGGAATAATTCACCCCTCCACTTT.

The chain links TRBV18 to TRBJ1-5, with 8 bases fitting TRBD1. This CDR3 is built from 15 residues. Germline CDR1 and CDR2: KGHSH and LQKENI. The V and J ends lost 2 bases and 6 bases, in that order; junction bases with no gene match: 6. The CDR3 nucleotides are TGTGCCAGCTCACCAGACAGGGGCGCACTTCAGCCCCAGCATTTT. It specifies CASSPDRGALQPQHF. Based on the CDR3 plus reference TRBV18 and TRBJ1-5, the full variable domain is NAGVMQNPRHLVRRRGQEARLRCSPMKGHSHVYWYRQLPEEGLKFMVYLQKENIIDESGMPKERFSAEFPKEGPSILRIQQVVRGDSAAYFCASSPDRGALQPQHFGDGTRLSIL.

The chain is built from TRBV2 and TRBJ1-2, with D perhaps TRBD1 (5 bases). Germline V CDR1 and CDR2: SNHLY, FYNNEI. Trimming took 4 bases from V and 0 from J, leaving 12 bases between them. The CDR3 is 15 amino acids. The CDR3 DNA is TGTGCCAGCAGTGTCAGTCAGGGACCTAACTATGGCTACACCTTC. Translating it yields CASSVSQGPNYGYTF.

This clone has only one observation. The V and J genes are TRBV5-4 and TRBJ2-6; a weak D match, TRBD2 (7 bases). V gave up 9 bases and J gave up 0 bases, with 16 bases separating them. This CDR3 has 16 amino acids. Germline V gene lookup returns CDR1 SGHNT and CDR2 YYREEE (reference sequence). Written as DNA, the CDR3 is TGTGCCACCGGAGGCGGGGGCCCCTCTGGGGCCAACGTCCTGACTTTC. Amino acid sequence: CATGGGGPSGANVLTF. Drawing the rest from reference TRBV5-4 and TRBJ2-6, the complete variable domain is ETGVTQSPTHLIKTRGQQVTLRCSSQSGHNTVSWYQQALGQGPQFIFQYYREEENGRGNFPPRFSGLQFPNYSSELNVNALELDDSALYLCATGGGGPSGANVLTFGAGSRLTVL.

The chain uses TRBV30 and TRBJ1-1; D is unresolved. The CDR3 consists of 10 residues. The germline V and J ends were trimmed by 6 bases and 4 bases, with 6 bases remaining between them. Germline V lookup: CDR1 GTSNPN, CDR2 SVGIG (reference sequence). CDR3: CACETTEAFF. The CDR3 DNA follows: TGTGCCTGCGAGACCACTGAAGCTTTCTTT.

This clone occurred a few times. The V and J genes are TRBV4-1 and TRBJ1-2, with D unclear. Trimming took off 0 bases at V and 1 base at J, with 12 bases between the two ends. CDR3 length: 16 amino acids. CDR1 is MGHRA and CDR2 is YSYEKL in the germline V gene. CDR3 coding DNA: TGCGCCAGCAGCCAAGACGACGCGGCGTTTAACTATGGCTACACCTTC. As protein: CASSQDDAAFNYGYTF.

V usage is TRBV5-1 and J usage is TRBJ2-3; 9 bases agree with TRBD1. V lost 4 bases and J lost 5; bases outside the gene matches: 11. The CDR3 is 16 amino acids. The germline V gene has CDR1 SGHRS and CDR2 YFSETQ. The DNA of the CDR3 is TGCGCCAGCAGCCCAGCCGGGACAGGGAATGGAGATACGCAGTATTTT. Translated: CASSPAGTGNGDTQYF.

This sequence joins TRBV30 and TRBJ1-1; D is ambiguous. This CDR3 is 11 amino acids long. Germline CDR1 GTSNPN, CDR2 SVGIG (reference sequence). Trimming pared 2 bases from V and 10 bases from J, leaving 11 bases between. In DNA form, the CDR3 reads TGTGCCTGGAGTTCCGGATATGGAGCTTTCTTT. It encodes CAWSSGYGAFF.

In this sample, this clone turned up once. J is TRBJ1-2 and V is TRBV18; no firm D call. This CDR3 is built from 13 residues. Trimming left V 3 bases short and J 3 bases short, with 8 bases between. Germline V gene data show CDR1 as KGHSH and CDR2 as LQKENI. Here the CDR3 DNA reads TGTGCCAGCTCACCGACCCGAGACTATGGCTACACCTTC. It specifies CASSPTRDYGYTF.

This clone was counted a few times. The CDR3 region has the DNA TGTGCCAGCAGTTTATTTGGGGGGAATAGCAATCAGCCCCAGCATTTT. Amino acids: CASSLFGGNSNQPQHF. The chain carries TRBV27 and TRBJ1-5, with D possibly matching TRBD1 (5 bases). The CDR3 is 16 residues long. Germline CDR1 reads MNHEY; CDR2 reads SMNVEV (reference sequence). The V end was cut by 1 base, the J end by 0 bases, with 10 bases between.

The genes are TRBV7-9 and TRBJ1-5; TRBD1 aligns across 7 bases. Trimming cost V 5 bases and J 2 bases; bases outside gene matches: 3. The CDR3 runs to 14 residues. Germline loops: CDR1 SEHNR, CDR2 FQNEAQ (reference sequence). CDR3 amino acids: CASSPQGGNQPQHF. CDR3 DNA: TGTGCCAGCAGCCCCCAGGGGGGCAATCAGCCCCAGCATTTT.

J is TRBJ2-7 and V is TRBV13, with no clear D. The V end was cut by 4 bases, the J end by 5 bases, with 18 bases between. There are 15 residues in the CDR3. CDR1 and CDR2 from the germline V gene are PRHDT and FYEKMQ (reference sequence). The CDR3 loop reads CASSYVAGPQDEQYF. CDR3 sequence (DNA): TGTGCCAGCAGCTACGTGGCAGGCCCCCAGGACGAGCAGTACTTC. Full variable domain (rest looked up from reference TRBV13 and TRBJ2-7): AAGVIQSPRHLIKEKRETATLKCYPIPRHDTVYWYQQGPGQDPQFLISFYEKMQSDKGSIPDRFSAQQFSDYHSELNMSSLELGDSALYFCASSYVAGPQDEQYFGPGTRLTVT.

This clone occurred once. The CDR3 sequence is CASSLATGQNYGYTF. CDR3 in DNA: TGTGCCAGCAGCTTGGCCACGGGACAGAATTATGGCTACACCTTC. The chain recombines TRBV5-6 with TRBJ1-2, with 7 bases aligning to TRBD1. The CDR3 loop spans 15 amino acids. Germline trimming cut 0 bases from V and 5 bases from J; bases unmatched to any gene: 7. Germline CDR1 is SGHDT and CDR2 is YYEEEE.